The 9 T cell receptor beta chains in this list originate from one sample, sequenced in a study of shared clonotypes between healthy human individuals. This table comes from immunoSEQ multiplex PCR, and its TCRdb copy is limited to in-frame clones, with some not included. This sample yields some 2.1 million clones, of which 85% to 95% are seen a single time; roughly 0.13% belongs to the top ten. Material for sequencing was naive CD4+ T cells sorted from blood. Subset defined: CD45RA+ positively selected. The origin of the receptors is a man aged 18-30 years in good health.

Comment on this clone: The same CDR3 arises from other DNA sequences in this sample as well. CDR3 sequence (DNA): TGTGCCTGGAGCCGGACTAGCGGGAGTTACGAGCAGTACTTC. It specifies CAWSRTSGSYEQYF. V and J are TRBV30 and TRBJ2-7, with 13 bases identical to TRBD2. CDR1 and CDR2 (germline): GTSNPN, SVGIG (reference sequence). The J segment lost 4 bases and the V segment lost 3 bases, leaving 3 bases of the junction unmatched. The CDR3 is 14 residues long.

The chain has TRBV7-2 and TRBJ2-3; possible D gene TRBD2, 5 bases. The CDR3 covers 16 residues. V was shortened by 4 bases and J by 0 bases, with 14 bases between the two germline ends. Germline values: CDR1 SGHTA, CDR2 FQGNSA. DNA of the CDR3: TGTGCCAGCAGCTCTCGACGGACTGGAAGCACAGATACGCAGTATTTT. As protein: CASSSRRTGSTDTQYF. The full variable domain, completed using reference TRBV7-2 and TRBJ2-3, is GAGVSQSPSNKVTEKGKDVELRCDPISGHTALYWYRQSLGQGLEFLIYFQGNSAPDKSGLPSDRFSAERTGGSVSTLTIQRTQQEDSAVYLCASSSRRTGSTDTQYFGPGTRLTVL.

The gene calls are TRBV30 and TRBJ1-4; D may be TRBD1 (5 bases). CDR1 and CDR2 (germline): GTSNPN, SVGIG (reference sequence). The ends were cut back, 2 bases at V and 7 bases at J, with 20 bases in the middle. CDR3 size: 16 residues. DNA for the CDR3: TGTGCCTGGAGTACAAGGAGCGGCCGGGGGTTTGAAAAACTGTTTTTT. This encodes CAWSTRSGRGFEKLFF.

The rearrangement joins TRBV5-1 to TRBJ1-6, with 10 positions matching TRBD1. V gave up 4 bases and J gave up 13 bases; unmatched junction bases: 8. The germline CDR1 and CDR2 sequences are SGHRS and YFSETQ. The CDR3 is 14 residues long. For the CDR3, the DNA is TGCGCCAGCAGCGCTCAGGACAGGGGGTCGCCCCTCCACTTT. Its translation: CASSAQDRGSPLHF.

The V gene is TRBV6-5, the J gene TRBJ2-1; D might be TRBD1 or TRBD2, each matching 5 bases. Germline-derived CDR1 and CDR2 are MNHEY and SVGAGI. This CDR3 contains 14 residues. Deletions cut 8 bases from V and 4 bases from J, with 15 bases between. CDR3 DNA sequence: TGTGCCAGCGGGACCGGAAGTGGGTACAATGAGCAGTTCTTC. Its protein is CASGTGSGYNEQFF.

This clone was recorded once. The V gene is TRBV4-1, the J gene TRBJ2-3; D remains ambiguous. The CDR3 has 14 residues. The V gene's germline CDR1 is MGHRA and CDR2 YSYEKL. V was trimmed by 4 bases and J by 3 bases, leaving 11 bases between them. CDR3 sequence (DNA): TGCGCCAGCAGCCGAATCGTCGGGACAGATACGCAGTATTTT. Encoded protein: CASSRIVGTDTQYF.

On this clone: A much larger clone lies one base from this, so it may be a read error. The V and J genes are TRBV6-6 and TRBJ2-1; the match to TRBD1 covers 9 bases. V was clipped by 6 bases and J by 1 base; unmatched bases: 4. The CDR3 sequence is 15 residues long. Germline assignment: CDR1 MNHNY and CDR2 SVGAGI (reference sequence). The CDR3 DNA follows: TGTGCCAGCAGCCGCGGACAGGGGTCCTACAATGAGCAGTTCTTC. Its protein is CASSRGQGSYNEQFF.

The J gene is TRBJ1-5, the V gene TRBV2; TRBD1 might be the D (5 bases). This CDR3 is 14 amino acids long. V dropped 6 bases and J dropped 6 bases, with 15 bases sitting between them. Looked up from germline, CDR1 is SNHLY and CDR2 is FYNNEI. In DNA, the CDR3 is TGTGCCAGCAGCCCCCGGGGGGGGACTCAGCCCCAGCATTTT. Its protein product is CASSPRGGTQPQHF.

The chain carries TRBV6-5 and TRBJ1-6; D perhaps matches TRBD1 (5 bases). The CDR3 has 15 residues. Trimming took off 1 base at V and 7 bases at J, with 11 bases between the two ends. CDR1 and CDR2 from the germline V gene are MNHEY and SVGAGI. CDR3 sequence reads: CASSYYGTENSPLHF. In nucleotides, the CDR3 is TGTGCCAGCAGTTACTATGGGACCGAGAATTCACCCCTCCACTTT.